The sequence of this T cell receptor beta chain was determined in a study of blood T cell repertoires in COVID-19. V was cut by 0 bases and J by 3 bases, with 6 bases left in between. Germline V gene sequence: CDR1 SGHNT, CDR2 YYREEE (reference sequence). The CDR3 has 13 residues. Sequencing was performed with immunoSEQ multiplex PCR; in TCRdb, only in-frame clones are kept and a portion is missing. The data contain under 550,000 clones, roughly 90% of them singletons. The sequence came from a man aged 18 to 29 with COVID-19, enrolled during active disease. The sample comprised peripheral blood. J is TRBJ1-2 and V is TRBV5-4, with D possibly being TRBD1 (5 bases). The CDR3 bases are TGTGCCAGCAGCTTGGGGGGGGACTATGGCTACACCTTC. Residues: CASSLGGDYGYTF.